The next 21 T cell receptor beta chains were all read from a single sample in a study of blood T cells in healthy people across ages. A J-beta primer mix and a sample-barcoded 5' primer were used in a second PCR of roughly 7 to 12 cycles. TCRdb recomputed calls from the 5' RACE reads with MiXCR, one row per CDR3 protein. The sample yields about 680,000 distinct CDR3 sequences, approximately 49% seen once. The sequencing input was blood. The receptors come from a woman aged 55-70 years in good health.

With respect to this clonotype: An end of the junction does not agree with germline; a read error may underlie this. This rearrangement joins TRBV5-6 to TRBJ2-3, with D uncertain. The CDR3 consists of 13 residues. The germline CDR1 and CDR2 sequences are SGHDT and YYEEEE. The CDR3 region is CASSLALEYTQYF. The CDR3 DNA sequence: TGTGCTAGCAGCTTGGCCCTCGAGTATACGCAGTATTTT. Variable domain in full (rest from reference TRBV5-6 and TRBJ2-3): DAGVTQSPTHLIKTRGQQVTLRCSPKSGHDTVSWYQQALGQGPQFIFQYYEEEERQRGNFPDRFSGHQFPNYSSELNVNALLLGDSALYLCASSLALEYTQYFGPGTRLTVL.

This clonotype was recorded a few times. The rearrangement uses TRBV20-1 and TRBJ2-1; D ambiguous. Between the trimmed V and J ends, which lost 1 base and 10 bases, there was a span of 14 bases. Per the germline V gene, CDR1 is DFQATT and CDR2 is SNEGSKA (reference sequence). This CDR3 region has 13 residues. The CDR3 bases are TGCAGTGCTAGAGTGGGGAACAATCCCGAGCAGTTCTTC. Translated: CSARVGNNPEQFF.

The chain uses TRBV15 and TRBJ2-5; perhaps TRBD1 as D (5 bases). CDR1 is LNHNV, CDR2 YYDKDF, per germline (reference sequence). The V end was cut by 1 base, the J end by 11 bases, with 23 bases between. The CDR3 has 16 amino acids. In nucleotides, the CDR3 is TGTGCCACCAGCAGAGTCCAGGGTCTGTTGGGCAATGAGCAGTACTTC. This gives the protein CATSRVQGLLGNEQYF.

This clonotype was found a few times. The chain is built from TRBV20-1 and TRBJ2-5, with no clear D. Germline CDR1 is DFQATT and CDR2 is SNEGSKA (reference sequence). The CDR3 has 15 amino acids. Trimming took off 0 bases at V and 5 bases at J, with 16 bases between the two ends. The CDR3 loop reads CSARDTSSLAETQYF. The DNA of the CDR3 is TGCAGTGCTAGAGATACGTCCTCGCTTGCGGAGACCCAGTACTTC.

This clonotype was observed at least ten times. V gene TRBV12-3 or TRBV12-4 combines with J gene TRBJ2-3, with a possible D match to TRBD2 (6 bases). The CDR3 extends over 16 amino acids. V dropped 1 base and J dropped 6 bases, with 17 bases sitting between them. CDR3 in amino acids: CASSLDSGFRGDTQYF. Here the CDR3 DNA reads TGTGCCAGCAGTTTAGATAGCGGTTTCCGGGGGGATACGCAGTATTTT.

V usage is TRBV7-2 and J usage is TRBJ1-2, with 8 bases that match TRBD1. CDR1 is SGHTA and CDR2 is FQGNSA in the germline V gene. The trim removed 5 bases at V and 5 bases at J, leaving 10 bases unmatched. The CDR3 is made up of 15 amino acids. The CDR3 here is CASSDPGQGMYGYTF. The CDR3 DNA reads as TGTGCCAGCAGCGACCCTGGACAGGGAATGTATGGCTACACCTTC.

CDR3 protein: CASSLRGVRTTDTQYF. Here the CDR3 DNA reads TGTGCCAGCAGCTTAAGAGGTGTCAGAACCACAGATACGCAGTATTTT. The rearrangement links TRBV7-3 to TRBJ2-3; no firm D call. The CDR3 contains 16 residues. Germline CDR1 is SGHTA and CDR2 is FQGTGA. V was shortened by 1 base and J by 2 bases, with 13 bases between the two germline ends.

In DNA form, the CDR3 reads TGCGCCAGCAGCTTGGCTCCGGGACTAGCGGGAGCTCGGGCAGATACGCAGTATTTT. Translated, it gives CASSLAPGLAGARADTQYF. The rearrangement joins TRBV5-1 to TRBJ2-3; 14 bases line up with TRBD2. CDR1 and CDR2 from the germline V gene are SGHRS and YFSETQ. The CDR3 consists of 19 residues. V lost 0 bases, J lost 4 bases, and 10 bases stayed unmatched. Full variable domain (outside the CDR3, taken from reference TRBV5-1 and TRBJ2-3): KAGVTQTPRYLIKTRGQQVTLSCSPISGHRSVSWYQQTPGQGLQFLFEYFSETQRNKGNFPGRFSGRQFSNSRSEMNVSTLELGDSALYLCASSLAPGLAGARADTQYFGPGTRLTVL.

The chain combines TRBV20-1 with TRBJ1-1, with 7 nucleotides matching TRBD1. V lost 4 bases to trimming and J lost 4 bases; unmatched junction nucleotides: 3. CDR1 and CDR2 (germline): DFQATT, SNEGSKA (reference sequence). This CDR3 has 12 amino acids. The CDR3 spells CSATPGGTEAFF. The DNA of the CDR3 is TGCAGTGCTACCCCAGGGGGCACTGAAGCTTTCTTT.

This clonotype has just a few counts. This chain joins TRBV28 and TRBJ2-5; D is unclear. V lost 2 bases, J lost 10 bases, and 5 bases lay in between. The CDR3 contains 10 residues. Germline V gene lookup returns CDR1 MDHEN and CDR2 SYDVKM. CDR3 region: CASSLTNQYF. In nucleotides, the CDR3 is TGTGCCAGCAGTTTAACAAACCAGTACTTC.

This clonotype came up a few times. The J gene is TRBJ2-7, the V gene TRBV7-3; 7 positions match TRBD2. Looked up from germline, CDR1 is SGHTA and CDR2 is FQGTGA. The CDR3 is 15 amino acids. V lost 5 bases, J lost 0 bases, and 7 bases stayed unmatched. The CDR3 reads CASSPSGGSSYEQYF. CDR3 bases: TGTGCCAGCAGCCCCTCCGGCGGGAGCTCCTACGAGCAGTACTTC.

The rearrangement links TRBV12-3 or TRBV12-4 to TRBJ1-2; D is unresolved. This CDR3 is 12 amino acids long. Trimming stripped 5 bases from V and 4 bases from J, with 8 bases between. The CDR3 sequence is CASSASGYGYTF. The CDR3 nucleotides are TGTGCCAGCAGTGCCTCAGGCTATGGCTACACCTTC.

In this sample, this clonotype turned up once. The V call is TRBV20-1, the J call TRBJ2-7; 9 bases align to TRBD2. With V trimmed by 6 bases and J by 1 base, 10 bases remained unmatched. The CDR3 has 15 residues. CDR1 is DFQATT, CDR2 SNEGSKA, per germline (reference sequence). CDR3 sequence: CSAPWASGKSYEQYF. The CDR3 DNA is TGCAGTGCCCCTTGGGCTAGCGGGAAGTCCTACGAGCAGTACTTC.

This clonotype has just one count. The genes are TRBV7-2 and TRBJ1-5; D possibly corresponds to TRBD1 (5 bases). V lost 5 bases to trimming and J lost 5 bases, with 13 bases between them. Germline V gives CDR1 SGHTA, CDR2 FQGNSA. The CDR3 runs 14 residues. CDR3 residues: CASSPSGRYQPQHF. The CDR3 coding sequence is TGTGCCAGCAGCCCGTCGGGGCGTTATCAGCCCCAGCATTTT.

The chain uses TRBV7-3 and TRBJ2-5, with TRBD2 identical over 12 bases. Germline CDR1 is SGHTA and CDR2 is FQGTGA. J was trimmed by 4 bases and V by 5 bases; bases with no gene match: 5. This CDR3 is 15 amino acids long. DNA of the CDR3: TGTGCCAGCAGCCGGACTAGCGGGAAGGTAGAGACCCAGTACTTC. Protein sequence: CASSRTSGKVETQYF.

This clonotype was found a few times. This chain connects TRBV9 to TRBJ1-6; the D is unclear. Germline lookup yields CDR1 SGDLS and CDR2 YYNGEE. This CDR3 spans 13 amino acids. V was pared by 7 bases and J by 6 bases, with 11 bases between. CDR3 sequence (DNA): TGTGCCAGCTCGGGCCTCAGTAATTCACCCCTCCACTTT. It codes for CASSGLSNSPLHF.

The genes are TRBV15 and TRBJ2-5; no reliable D call. Trimming took off 0 bases at V and 5 bases at J, with 7 bases between the two ends. Germline values: CDR1 LNHNV, CDR2 YYDKDF (reference sequence). The CDR3 has 13 residues. DNA for the CDR3: TGTGCCACCAGCAGAGATCAGCCGGAGACCCAGTACTTC. Translated: CATSRDQPETQYF.

The chain links TRBV7-8 to TRBJ1-2; 8 bases agree with TRBD1. V was pared by 3 bases and J by 6 bases, with 6 bases of the junction left unmatched. This CDR3 region has 14 residues. The V gene's germline CDR1 is SGHVS and CDR2 FQNEAQ. The CDR3 spells CASSFSTGGDGYTF. The CDR3 bases are TGTGCCAGCAGCTTTTCAACAGGGGGAGATGGCTACACCTTC.

The table lists this clonotype with a few counts. V gene TRBV15 combines with J gene TRBJ1-5, with a possible D match to TRBD1 (5 bases). Trimming removed 0 bases from V and 1 base from J, with 7 bases in between. From germline, CDR1 is LNHNV and CDR2 YYDKDF (reference sequence). CDR3 size: 15 residues. This chain's CDR3 is CATSRDRDSNQPQHF. For the CDR3, the DNA is TGTGCCACCAGCAGAGACCGGGACAGCAATCAGCCCCAGCATTTT.

The sample holds a few counts of this clonotype. This chain joins TRBV7-2 and TRBJ2-1, with no clear D. Germline loops: CDR1 SGHTA, CDR2 FQGNSA. V was shortened by 2 bases and J by 0 bases, with 17 bases between the two germline ends. The CDR3 length is 18 residues. CDR3 coding DNA: TGTGCCAGCAGCTTAAACCCCTTCAAACTGATCTCCTACAATGAGCAGTTCTTC. This codes for CASSLNPFKLISYNEQFF.

The chain couples TRBV28 to TRBJ1-2; D unclear. The ends were cut back, 5 bases at V and 4 bases at J, with 14 bases in the middle. Per the germline V gene, CDR1 is MDHEN and CDR2 is SYDVKM. This CDR3 contains 14 residues. Here the CDR3 DNA reads TGTGCCAGCAGTCCCTCCGCAGCTAGCTATGGCTACACCTTC. Its translation is CASSPSAASYGYTF.